Below are 8 T cell receptor beta chains sequenced from a single sample in a study of T-cell memory formation after mild COVID-19. TCRdb processed the 5' RACE reads anew with MiXCR; each CDR3 protein has one entry. In the table there are some 130,000 distinct CDR3 sequences, around a sixth of which are singletons. Sequencing was performed on PBMCs or a T cell subset sorted from them (not recorded which). Receptors were obtained from an adult woman who had mild COVID-19 (a few samples of this study predate the infection). Cell type and time point are not known.

This clonotype was counted a few times. The genes are TRBV3-1 and TRBJ2-1; D ambiguous. Trimming shortened V by 0 bases and J by 0 bases, and 12 bases separated the two germline ends. Germline CDR1 and CDR2: LGHDT and YNNKEL (reference sequence). This CDR3 contains 17 residues. The CDR3 here is CASSQEGKISSYNEQFF. Written as DNA, the CDR3 is TGTGCCAGCAGCCAAGAGGGGAAAATAAGCTCCTACAATGAGCAGTTCTTC.

Ten or more counts support this clonotype. This chain links TRBV5-1 with TRBJ2-7, with 11 positions matching TRBD2. Germline V gene data show CDR1 as SGHRS and CDR2 as YFSETQ. This CDR3 is built from 16 residues. After removal of 0 bases from V and 4 bases from J, the junction contained 6 bases not matched to a gene. The chain's CDR3 is CASSLALGTSGYEQYF. For the CDR3, the DNA is TGCGCCAGCAGCTTGGCCCTCGGGACTAGCGGATACGAGCAGTACTTC.

This clonotype appeared many times. The chain uses TRBV29-1 and TRBJ2-7; no reliable D call. CDR1 and CDR2 (germline): SQVTM, ANQGSEA. V was clipped by 5 bases and J by 3 bases, with 11 bases between them. The CDR3 sequence is 12 residues long. CDR3 DNA: TGCAGCGTTCTTGGGCAAGACTACGAGCAGTACTTC. Translating it yields CSVLGQDYEQYF.

The genes are TRBV29-1 and TRBJ2-7; D might be TRBD1 or TRBD2, each matching 5 bases. The CDR3 length is 12 residues. Trimming took 5 bases from V and 2 from J, leaving 10 bases between them. Germline loops: CDR1 SQVTM, CDR2 ANQGSEA. The CDR3 DNA is TGCAGCGTTAGTCTGGGGGCCTACGAGCAGTACTTC. Residues: CSVSLGAYEQYF.

Many counts were recorded for this clonotype. This rearrangement joins TRBV7-2 to TRBJ2-1, with TRBD2 matching 11 bases. Unmatched junction bases numbered 4, after V lost 3 bases and J lost 6 bases. The CDR3 covers 15 residues. CDR1 is SGHTA and CDR2 is FQGNSA in the germline V gene. CDR3 nucleotides: TGTGCCAGCAGCTTGTTCCTAGCGGGAGGCAATGAGCAGTTCTTC. As protein: CASSLFLAGGNEQFF.

This clonotype was detected a few times. The chain employs TRBV10-3 and TRBJ2-1; 7 nucleotides line up with TRBD1. The CDR3 runs 15 residues. Germline CDR1 ENHRY, CDR2 SYGVKD. Unmatched junction bases numbered 2, after V lost 0 bases and J lost 3 bases. CDR3 DNA sequence: TGTGCCATCAGTGAGTCGACAGGGAACTACAATGAGCAGTTCTTC. Translating it yields CAISESTGNYNEQFF.

This clonotype was observed a few times. The J gene is TRBJ2-5, the V gene TRBV4-1; 11 bases are shared with TRBD2. The CDR3 spans 15 residues. The junction had 3 bases not matched to a gene; V was cut back by 4 bases and J by 2 bases. The germline V gene encodes CDR1 MGHRA and CDR2 YSYEKL. Here the CDR3 reads CASSPVAGGQETQYF. In DNA form, the CDR3 reads TGCGCCAGCAGCCCAGTAGCGGGGGGGCAAGAGACCCAGTACTTC.

This clonotype was seen a handful of times. V and J are TRBV15 and TRBJ2-1; D might be TRBD1 (6 bases). Germline V gives CDR1 LNHNV, CDR2 YYDKDF (reference sequence). This CDR3 has 16 amino acids. The V end lost 2 bases, the J end lost 0 bases, and 11 bases lay between the germline ends. CDR3 DNA: TGTGCCACCAGCAGAAGACAGGCGAGCTCCTACAATGAGCAGTTCTTC. Protein product: CATSRRQASSYNEQFF.